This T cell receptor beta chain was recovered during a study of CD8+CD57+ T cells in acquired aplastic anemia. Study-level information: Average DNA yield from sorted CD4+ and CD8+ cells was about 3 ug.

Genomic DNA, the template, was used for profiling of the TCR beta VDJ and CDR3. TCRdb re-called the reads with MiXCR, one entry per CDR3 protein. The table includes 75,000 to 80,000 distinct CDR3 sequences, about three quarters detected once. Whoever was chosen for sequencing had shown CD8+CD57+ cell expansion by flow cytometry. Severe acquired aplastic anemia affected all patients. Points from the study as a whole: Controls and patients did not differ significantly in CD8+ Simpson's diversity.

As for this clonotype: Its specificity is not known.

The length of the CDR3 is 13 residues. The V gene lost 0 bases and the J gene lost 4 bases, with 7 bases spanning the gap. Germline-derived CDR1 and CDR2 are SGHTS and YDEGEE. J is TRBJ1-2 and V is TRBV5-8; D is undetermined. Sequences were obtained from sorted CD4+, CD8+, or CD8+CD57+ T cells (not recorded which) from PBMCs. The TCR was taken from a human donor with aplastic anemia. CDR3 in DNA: TGTGCCAGCAGCTTGGATCAAGTCTATGGCTACACCTTC. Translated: CASSLDQVYGYTF.